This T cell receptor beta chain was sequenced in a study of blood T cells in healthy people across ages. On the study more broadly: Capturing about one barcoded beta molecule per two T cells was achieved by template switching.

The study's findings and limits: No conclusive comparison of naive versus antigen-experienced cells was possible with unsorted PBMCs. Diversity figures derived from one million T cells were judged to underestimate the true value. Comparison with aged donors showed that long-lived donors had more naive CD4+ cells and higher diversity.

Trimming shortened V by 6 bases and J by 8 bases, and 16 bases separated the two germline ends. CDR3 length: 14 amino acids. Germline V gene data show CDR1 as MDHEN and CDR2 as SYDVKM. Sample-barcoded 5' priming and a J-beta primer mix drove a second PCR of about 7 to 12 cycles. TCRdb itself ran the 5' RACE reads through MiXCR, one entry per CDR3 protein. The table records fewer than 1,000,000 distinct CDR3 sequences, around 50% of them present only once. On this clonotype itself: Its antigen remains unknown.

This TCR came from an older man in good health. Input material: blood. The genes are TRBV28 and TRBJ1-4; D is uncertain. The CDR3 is CASRAGLKLEKLFF. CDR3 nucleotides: TGTGCCAGCAGAGCCGGACTGAAACTCGAAAAACTGTTTTTT.